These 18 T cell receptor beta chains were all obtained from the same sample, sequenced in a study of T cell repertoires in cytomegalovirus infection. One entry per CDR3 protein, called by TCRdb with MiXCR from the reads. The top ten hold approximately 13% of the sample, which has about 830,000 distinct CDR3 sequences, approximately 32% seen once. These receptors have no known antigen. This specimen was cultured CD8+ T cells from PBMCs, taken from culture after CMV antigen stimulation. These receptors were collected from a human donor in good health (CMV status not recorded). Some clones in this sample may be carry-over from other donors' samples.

The CDR3 nucleotides read TGCAGTGCTAGAGGCCACCTGAACACTGAAGCTTTCTTT. It specifies CSARGHLNTEAFF. This rearrangement joins TRBV20-1 to TRBJ1-1; D gene unclear. V lost 1 base to trimming and J lost 0 bases, with 6 bases between them. The germline V gene encodes CDR1 DFQATT and CDR2 SNEGSKA (reference sequence). The CDR3 loop spans 13 amino acids.

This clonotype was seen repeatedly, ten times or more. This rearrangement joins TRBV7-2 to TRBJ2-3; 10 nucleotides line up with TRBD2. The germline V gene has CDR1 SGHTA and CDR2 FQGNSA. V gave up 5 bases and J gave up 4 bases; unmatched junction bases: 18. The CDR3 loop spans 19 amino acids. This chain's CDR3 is CASSAQSLAGRGGADTQYF. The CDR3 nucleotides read TGTGCCAGCAGCGCACAGTCACTAGCGGGGCGTGGGGGCGCAGATACGCAGTATTTT.

CDR3 in amino acids: CASSYYWGGSTGELFF. In DNA, the CDR3 is TGTGCCAGCAGTTACTACTGGGGGGGGAGCACCGGGGAGCTGTTTTTT. The V call is TRBV6-6, the J call TRBJ2-2, with 7 bases fitting TRBD2. V lost 1 base and J lost 4; bases outside the gene matches: 6. The V gene's germline CDR1 is MNHNY and CDR2 SVGAGI (reference sequence). This CDR3 has 16 amino acids.

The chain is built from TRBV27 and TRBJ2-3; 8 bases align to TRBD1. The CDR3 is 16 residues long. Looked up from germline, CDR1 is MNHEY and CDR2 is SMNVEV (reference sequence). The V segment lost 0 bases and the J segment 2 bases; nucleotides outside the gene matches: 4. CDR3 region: CASSLSRTGSTDTQYF. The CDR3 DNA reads TGTGCCAGCAGTTTATCCCGGACAGGGTCCACAGATACGCAGTATTTT.

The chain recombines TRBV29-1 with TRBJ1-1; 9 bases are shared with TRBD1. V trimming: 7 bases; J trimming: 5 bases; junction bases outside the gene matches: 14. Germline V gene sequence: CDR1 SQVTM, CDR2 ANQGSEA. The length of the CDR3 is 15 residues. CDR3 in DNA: TGCAGCGGTCTGTCCTCAATGACAGGGGGGACTGAAGCTTTCTTT. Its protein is CSGLSSMTGGTEAFF.

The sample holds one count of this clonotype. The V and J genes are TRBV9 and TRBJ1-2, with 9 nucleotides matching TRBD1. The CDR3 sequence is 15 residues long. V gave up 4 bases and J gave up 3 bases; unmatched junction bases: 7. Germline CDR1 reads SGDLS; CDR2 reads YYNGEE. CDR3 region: CASSSRDRDHYGYTF. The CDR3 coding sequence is TGTGCCAGCAGCTCCCGGGACAGGGACCACTATGGCTACACCTTC.

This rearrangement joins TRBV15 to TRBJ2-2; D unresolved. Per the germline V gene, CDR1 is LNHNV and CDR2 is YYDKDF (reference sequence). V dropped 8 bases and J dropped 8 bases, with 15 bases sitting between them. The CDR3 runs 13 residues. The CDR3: CATSDGVGGELFF. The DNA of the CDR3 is TGTGCCACCTCTGATGGGGTGGGGGGGGAGCTGTTTTTT.

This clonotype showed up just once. In DNA, the CDR3 is TGCGCCAGCAGCCAAGAGATCCCAGGCAGCTATGGCTACACCTTC. Its translation: CASSQEIPGSYGYTF. This chain links TRBV4-3 with TRBJ1-2; no reliable D call. V was clipped by 0 bases and J by 4 bases, with 12 bases between them. Germline-derived CDR1 and CDR2 are LGHNA and YSLEER. The length of the CDR3 is 15 residues.

The CDR3 DNA reads TGTGCCAGCAGTCAAACAGGGGGGGGGGTTGAAGCTTTCTTT. Amino acids: CASSQTGGGVEAFF. V is TRBV6-5 and J is TRBJ1-1, with 8 bases that match TRBD1. With V trimmed by 5 bases and J by 7 bases, 9 bases remained unmatched. The CDR3 is made up of 14 amino acids. CDR1 and CDR2 from the germline V gene are MNHEY and SVGAGI.

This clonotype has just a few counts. The CDR3 loop reads CASIQTWDSHMNTEAFF. The DNA of the CDR3 is TGTGCCAGCATCCAGACCTGGGACAGCCACATGAACACTGAAGCTTTCTTT. The chain uses TRBV6-2 or TRBV6-3 and TRBJ1-1; 7 bases are a match to TRBD1. The trim removed 7 bases at V and 0 bases at J, leaving 14 bases unmatched. The length of the CDR3 is 17 residues. Per germline, CDR1 MNHEY and CDR2 SVGEGT.

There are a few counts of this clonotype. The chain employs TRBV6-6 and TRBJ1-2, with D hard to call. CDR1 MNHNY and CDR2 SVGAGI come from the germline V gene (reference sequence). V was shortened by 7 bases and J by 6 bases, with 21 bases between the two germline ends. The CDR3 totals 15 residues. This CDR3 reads CASTPGVRFSDGYTF. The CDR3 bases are TGTGCCAGCACCCCTGGCGTCCGATTCTCTGATGGCTACACCTTC.

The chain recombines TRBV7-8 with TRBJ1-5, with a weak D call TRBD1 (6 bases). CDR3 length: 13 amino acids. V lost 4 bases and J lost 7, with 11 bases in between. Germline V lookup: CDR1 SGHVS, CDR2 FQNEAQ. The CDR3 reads CASSSYDRQPQHF. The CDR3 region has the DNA TGTGCCAGCAGCTCCTATGACAGGCAGCCCCAGCATTTT. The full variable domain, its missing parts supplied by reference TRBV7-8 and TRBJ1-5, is GAGVSQSPRYKVAKRGQDVALRCDPISGHVSLFWYQQALGQGPEFLTYFQNEAQLDKSGLPSDRFFAERPEGSVSTLKIQRTQQEDSAVYLCASSSYDRQPQHFGDGTRLSIL.

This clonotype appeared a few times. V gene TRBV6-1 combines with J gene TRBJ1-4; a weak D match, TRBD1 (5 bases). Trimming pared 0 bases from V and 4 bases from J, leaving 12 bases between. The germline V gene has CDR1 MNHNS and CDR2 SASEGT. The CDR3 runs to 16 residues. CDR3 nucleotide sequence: TGTGCCAGCAGTGAAGCGCTGACAGAAGATAATGAAAAACTGTTTTTT. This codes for CASSEALTEDNEKLFF.

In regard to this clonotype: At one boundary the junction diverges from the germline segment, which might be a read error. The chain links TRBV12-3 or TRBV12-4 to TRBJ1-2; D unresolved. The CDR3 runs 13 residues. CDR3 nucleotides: TGTGCCAGCAGTGGAAATCCTAACTGTGGCTACACCTTC. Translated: CASSGNPNCGYTF.

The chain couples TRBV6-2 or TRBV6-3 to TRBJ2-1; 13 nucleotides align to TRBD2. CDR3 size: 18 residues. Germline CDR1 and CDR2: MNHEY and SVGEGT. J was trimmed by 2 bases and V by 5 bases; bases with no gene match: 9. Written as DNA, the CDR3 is TGTGCCAGCAGTCCGGGACTAGCGGGGAACCGACCCTACAATGAGCAGTTCTTC. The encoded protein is CASSPGLAGNRPYNEQFF.

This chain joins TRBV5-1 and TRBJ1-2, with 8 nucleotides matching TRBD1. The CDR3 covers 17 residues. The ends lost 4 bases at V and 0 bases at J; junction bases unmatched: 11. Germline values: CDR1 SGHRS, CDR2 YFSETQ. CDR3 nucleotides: TGCGCCAGCAGCGCCGGACAGGGAAGAGGGCCTAACTATGGCTACACCTTC. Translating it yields CASSAGQGRGPNYGYTF.

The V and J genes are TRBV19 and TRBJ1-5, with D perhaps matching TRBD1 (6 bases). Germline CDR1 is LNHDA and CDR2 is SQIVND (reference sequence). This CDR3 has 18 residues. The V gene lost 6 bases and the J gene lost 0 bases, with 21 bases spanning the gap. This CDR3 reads CASRFPAGEPYSNQPQHF. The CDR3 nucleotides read TGTGCCAGTAGATTCCCGGCAGGGGAGCCCTATAGCAATCAGCCCCAGCATTTT.

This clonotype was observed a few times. The CDR3 loop is CASSIDLPGLEVTDTQYF. The DNA of the CDR3 is TGTGCCAGTAGTATAGATCTTCCCGGACTGGAAGTCACAGATACGCAGTATTTT. This rearrangement joins TRBV19 to TRBJ2-3, with a tentative D call TRBD2 (5 bases). The CDR3 consists of 18 residues. CDR1 is LNHDA and CDR2 is SQIVND in the germline V gene (reference sequence). V was clipped by 0 bases and J by 2 bases, with 18 bases between them.